Sequencing of this T cell receptor (beta chain) was carried out in a study of CD8+CD57+ T cells in acquired aplastic anemia. Across the whole study: Healthy donor sequencing depth: around 10 million CD4+, approximately 11 million CD8+ reads.

TCR beta VDJ combinations and CDR3 sequences were profiled from genomic DNA. Each CDR3 protein is one row after TCRdb ran MiXCR on the reads. Among about 160,000 distinct CDR3 sequences listed, approximately 40% were seen once. CDR1 is ENHRY, CDR2 SYGVKD, per germline. The CDR3 is 14 residues long. V shed 6 bases, J shed 2 bases, and the junction held 6 bases outside the gene matches. This receptor was obtained from a human donor in good health. The sequencing sample was made of sorted CD4+, CD8+, or CD8+CD57+ T cells (not recorded which) from PBMCs. The rearrangement uses TRBV10-3 and TRBJ1-2; TRBD1 agrees at 7 bases. The CDR3 protein is CAISEGARNYGYTF. The CDR3 bases are TGTGCCATCAGCGAGGGGGCGCGGAACTATGGCTACACCTTC.